Each of the 22 T cell receptor beta chains below was sequenced from the same sample in a study of T cells after yellow fever vaccination. Via MiXCR, TCRdb re-called the 5' RACE reads, giving one row per CDR3 protein. The table includes 150,000 or so distinct CDR3 sequences, roughly 8.8% detected once. The source material was CD8+ T cells sorted from PBMCs, sampled 45 days after the yellow fever booster vaccination. The receptor source for this set is a man between 18 and 29 years old who received the YFV17D yellow fever vaccine.

Details on this clonotype: With a much larger clone just one base away, this may be a read error. This chain links TRBV29-1 with TRBJ1-2, with 9 bases identical to TRBD1. Germline lookup yields CDR1 SQVTM and CDR2 ANQGSEA. The CDR3 has 15 residues. The trim removed 4 bases at V and 4 bases at J, leaving 10 bases unmatched. The CDR3 nucleotides are TGCAGCGTTGCGGCACAGGGGGCACCGATCTATGGCTACACCTTC. This codes for CSVAAQGAPIYGYTF.

This chain joins TRBV29-1 and TRBJ1-1; D call uncertain. CDR1 is SQVTM and CDR2 is ANQGSEA in the germline V gene. V gave up 6 bases and J gave up 4 bases, with 12 bases separating them. The CDR3 length is 12 residues. CDR3 loop: CSVVRMATEAFF. The CDR3, as DNA: TGCAGCGTCGTCAGGATGGCCACTGAAGCTTTCTTT. Drawing the rest from reference TRBV29-1 and TRBJ1-1, the complete variable domain is SAVISQKPSRDICQRGTSLTIQCQVDSQVTMMFWYRQQPGQSLTLIATANQGSEATYESGFVIDKFPISRPNLTFSTLTVSNMSPEDSSIYLCSVVRMATEAFFGQGTRLTVV.

The V call is TRBV20-1, the J call TRBJ2-7, with 12 bases that match TRBD2. CDR1 is DFQATT and CDR2 is SNEGSKA in the germline V gene (reference sequence). J lost 4 bases, V lost 6 bases, and 7 bases had no gene match. This CDR3 has 14 residues. CDR3 in amino acids: CSAKLAGGLYEQYV. In nucleotides, the CDR3 is TGCAGTGCGAAACTAGCGGGGGGCCTATACGAGCAGTACGTC.

This rearrangement joins TRBV4-3 to TRBJ1-2, with D uncertain. The length of the CDR3 is 16 residues. V lost 4 bases, J lost 4 bases, and 19 bases lay in between. Germline-derived CDR1 and CDR2 are LGHNA and YSLEER. CDR3 nucleotide sequence: TGCGCCAGCAGCCGATGGACGGAGGGCGCTGGCTATGGCTACACCTTC. This gives the protein CASSRWTEGAGYGYTF.

CDR3 DNA: TGTGCCAGCAGCTTACCGCCGGAAGGCTACACCTTC. Translation gives CASSLPPEGYTF. The chain has TRBV11-2 and TRBJ1-2; D is unresolved. The germline V and J ends were trimmed by 2 bases and 8 bases, with 9 bases remaining between them. The CDR3 has 12 amino acids. Germline CDR1 and CDR2: SGHAT and FQNNGV.

In its sample, this clonotype was seen a few times. This rearrangement joins TRBV2 to TRBJ2-7; 7 nucleotides agree with TRBD1. V lost 10 bases and J lost 1; bases outside the gene matches: 7. The germline CDR1 and CDR2 sequences are SNHLY and FYNNEI. The CDR3 runs to 13 residues. In nucleotides, the CDR3 is TGTGCCAACGAGAGACAGGGTTCCTACGAGCAGTACGTC. As protein: CANERQGSYEQYV.

This clonotype has only a few counts. The rearrangement links TRBV27 to TRBJ2-7; no definite D call. The CDR3 runs to 13 residues. CDR1 and CDR2 from the germline V gene are MNHEY and SMNVEV (reference sequence). V was trimmed by 8 bases and J by 0 bases, leaving 11 bases between them. The CDR3 here is CASSDTSSYEQYV. The CDR3 DNA follows: TGTGCCAGCTCAGACACAAGCTCCTACGAGCAGTACGTC.

This clonotype came up a few times. V and J are TRBV5-6 and TRBJ2-7, with D tentatively TRBD1 (6 bases). CDR1 is SGHDT, CDR2 YYEEEE, per germline. The CDR3 consists of 13 residues. Trimming took 4 bases from V and 3 from J, leaving 11 bases between them. In DNA, the CDR3 is TGTGCCAGCAGCCCCTCGACAGGCTACGAGCAGTACGTC. It encodes CASSPSTGYEQYV.

This clonotype was counted only a few times. This rearrangement joins TRBV5-4 to TRBJ2-7; D possibly corresponds to TRBD1 (6 bases). The ends were cut back, 4 bases at V and 2 bases at J, with 13 bases in the middle. Germline CDR1 is SGHNT and CDR2 is YYREEE (reference sequence). This CDR3 is 14 amino acids long. The CDR3 DNA reads TGTGCCAGCAGCCATCCGGACAGAGCCTACGAGCAGTACTTC. This sequence encodes CASSHPDRAYEQYF. Together with reference TRBV5-4 and TRBJ2-7, the CDR3 gives the full variable domain: ETGVTQSPTHLIKTRGQQVTLRCSSQSGHNTVSWYQQALGQGPQFIFQYYREEENGRGNFPPRFSGLQFPNYSSELNVNALELDDSALYLCASSHPDRAYEQYFGPGTRLTVT.

Ten or more counts support this clonotype. The rearrangement joins TRBV3-1 to TRBJ2-3; D is unclear. Germline lookup yields CDR1 LGHDT and CDR2 YNNKEL (reference sequence). The CDR3 runs to 16 residues. The V gene lost 4 bases and the J gene lost 3 bases, with 17 bases spanning the gap. CDR3 nucleotide sequence: TGTGCCAGCAGCCCTATCCAGCTTGAGTTGACAGATACGCAGTATTTT. This translates into CASSPIQLELTDTQYF.

This clonotype was detected a few times. CDR3: CSVRSLMGAFF. DNA of the CDR3: TGCAGCGTGAGGAGTCTGATGGGAGCTTTCTTT. This chain uses TRBV29-1 with TRBJ1-1; no reliable D call. CDR3 length: 11 amino acids. In germline, CDR1 is SQVTM, CDR2 ANQGSEA. With 6 bases removed from V and 10 bases from J, the gap between germline ends came to 15 bases.

This clonotype has more than one count but fewer than ten. The V and J genes are TRBV20-1 and TRBJ2-1; TRBD2 matches at 9 bases. CDR3 length equals 15 residues. Germline assignment: CDR1 DFQATT and CDR2 SNEGSKA (reference sequence). V dropped 0 bases and J dropped 5; count of bases not matched to a gene: 5. The CDR3 sequence is CSARDVRGGNNEQFF. CDR3 DNA sequence: TGCAGTGCTAGAGATGTGCGGGGGGGTAACAATGAGCAGTTCTTC.

The V and J genes are TRBV20-1 and TRBJ1-5; D call uncertain. The ends were cut back, 5 bases at V and 9 bases at J, with 20 bases in the middle. From germline, CDR1 is DFQATT and CDR2 SNEGSKA (reference sequence). CDR3 length: 14 residues. The CDR3 loop is CSAQDLTAIGPQHF. CDR3 coding DNA: TGCAGTGCTCAGGACCTAACTGCGATAGGGCCCCAGCATTTT.

The V and J genes are TRBV6-5 and TRBJ2-7; 7 bases agree with TRBD1. With V trimmed by 0 bases and J by 3 bases, 2 bases remained unmatched. The germline V gene encodes CDR1 MNHEY and CDR2 SVGAGI. The CDR3 runs 14 residues. The CDR3 loop is CASSYSNRGYEQYF. Written as DNA, the CDR3 is TGTGCCAGCAGTTACTCGAACAGGGGCTACGAGCAGTACTTC.

This chain links TRBV3-1 with TRBJ2-1, with D tentatively TRBD2 (5 bases). CDR1 and CDR2 (germline): LGHDT, YNNKEL (reference sequence). This CDR3 is built from 14 residues. Between the trimmed V and J ends, which lost 1 base and 9 bases, there was a span of 13 bases. CDR3 coding DNA: TGTGCCAGCAGCCAAGTACGGGGATCAAGTGAGCAGTTCTTC. Its translation is CASSQVRGSSEQFF.

Ten or more counts support this clonotype. The V call is TRBV11-3, the J call TRBJ2-1; D uncertain. The CDR3 is 13 amino acids. The V end was cut by 5 bases, the J end by 7 bases, with 12 bases between. Germline assignment: CDR1 SGHNT and CDR2 YENEEA. DNA for the CDR3: TGTGCCAGCAGCCCCTCCGGGTGGAATGAGCAGTTCTTC. Residues: CASSPSGWNEQFF.

This clonotype turned up a few times. The V call is TRBV7-8, the J call TRBJ2-3; 10 bases agree with TRBD1. This CDR3 region has 16 residues. The V segment lost 4 bases and the J segment 1 base; nucleotides outside the gene matches: 5. Germline CDR1 is SGHVS and CDR2 is FQNEAQ. The CDR3 protein is CASSWGTGDGTDTQYF. Here the CDR3 DNA reads TGTGCCAGCAGCTGGGGGACAGGGGATGGCACAGATACGCAGTATTTT.

This clonotype was counted a single time. CDR3 sequence: CASSEWGSENTEAFF. CDR3 DNA: TGTGCCAGCAGTGAATGGGGGTCAGAAAACACTGAAGCTTTCTTT. The V call is TRBV6-1, the J call TRBJ1-1; TRBD1 might be the D (5 bases). The CDR3 spans 15 residues. The germline V and J ends were trimmed by 2 bases and 2 bases, with 12 bases remaining between them. CDR1 is MNHNS and CDR2 is SASEGT in the germline V gene.

The sample holds many counts of this clonotype. This sequence joins TRBV5-1 and TRBJ2-1; D is unresolved. Trimming pared 2 bases from V and 7 bases from J, leaving 7 bases between. The CDR3 runs to 12 residues. Germline CDR1 is SGHRS and CDR2 is YFSETQ. The CDR3 DNA reads as TGCGCCAGCAGCTTATCCTCTAATGAGCAGTTCTTC. Translation gives CASSLSSNEQFF.

Of note for this clonotype: Compared with germline, one end of the junction differs, possibly owing to a read error. This chain connects TRBV25-1 to TRBJ2-6; D might be TRBD1 (5 bases). Germline V gene data show CDR1 as MGHDK and CDR2 as SYGVNS. The CDR3 is 15 amino acids. CDR3 amino acids: CASSVGHSGVNVLTF. The CDR3 nucleotides read TGTGCCAGCAGTGTAGGACACTCTGGGGTCAACGTCCTGACTTTC.

This clonotype came up a few times. The chain is built from TRBV4-3 and TRBJ2-1; D assignment may be TRBD1 or TRBD2 (5 bases each). The CDR3 is made up of 12 amino acids. With 4 bases removed from V and 7 bases from J, the gap between germline ends came to 8 bases. Germline-derived CDR1 and CDR2 are LGHNA and YSLEER. The CDR3 protein is CASSPWGNEQFF. CDR3 bases: TGCGCCAGCAGCCCATGGGGGAATGAGCAGTTCTTC.

The chain employs TRBV7-8 and TRBJ1-5; D is unclear. CDR3 size: 17 residues. CDR1 SGHVS and CDR2 FQNEAQ come from the germline V gene. The V and J ends lost 2 bases and 0 bases respectively, with 14 bases between them. The CDR3 loop reads CASSLTIVGYSNQPQHF. CDR3 DNA sequence: TGTGCCAGCAGCTTAACCATAGTAGGTTATAGCAATCAGCCCCAGCATTTT.